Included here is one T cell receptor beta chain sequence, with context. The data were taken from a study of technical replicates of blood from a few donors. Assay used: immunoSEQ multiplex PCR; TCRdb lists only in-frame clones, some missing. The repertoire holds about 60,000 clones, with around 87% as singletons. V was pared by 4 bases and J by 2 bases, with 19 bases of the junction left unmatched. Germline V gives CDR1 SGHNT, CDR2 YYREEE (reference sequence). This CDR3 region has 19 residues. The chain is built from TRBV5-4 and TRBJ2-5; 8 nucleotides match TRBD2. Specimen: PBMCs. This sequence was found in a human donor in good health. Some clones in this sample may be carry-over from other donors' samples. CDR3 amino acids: CASSGLAATKPGGQETQYF. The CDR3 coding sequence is TGTGCCAGCAGCGGGCTGGCAGCCACTAAACCGGGAGGGCAAGAGACCCAGTACTTC.